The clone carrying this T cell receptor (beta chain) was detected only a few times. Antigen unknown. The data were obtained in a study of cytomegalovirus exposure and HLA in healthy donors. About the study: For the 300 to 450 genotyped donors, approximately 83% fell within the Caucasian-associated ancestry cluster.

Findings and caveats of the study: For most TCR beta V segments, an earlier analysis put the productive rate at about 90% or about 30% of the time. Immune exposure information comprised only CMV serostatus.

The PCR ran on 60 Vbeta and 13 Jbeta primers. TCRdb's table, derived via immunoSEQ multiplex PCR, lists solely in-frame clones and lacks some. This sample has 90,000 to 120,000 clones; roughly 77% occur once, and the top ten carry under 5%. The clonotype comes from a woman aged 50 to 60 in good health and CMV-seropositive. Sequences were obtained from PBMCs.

CDR3 residues: CASSSGNEQFF. The CDR3 bases are TGTGCCAGCAGTTCGGGGAATGAGCAGTTCTTC. V and J are TRBV6-5 and TRBJ2-1; tentatively, D is TRBD2 (5 bases). Between the trimmed V and J ends, which lost 4 bases and 7 bases, there was a span of 5 bases. Germline V gene sequence: CDR1 MNHEY, CDR2 SVGAGI. The CDR3 extends over 11 amino acids.